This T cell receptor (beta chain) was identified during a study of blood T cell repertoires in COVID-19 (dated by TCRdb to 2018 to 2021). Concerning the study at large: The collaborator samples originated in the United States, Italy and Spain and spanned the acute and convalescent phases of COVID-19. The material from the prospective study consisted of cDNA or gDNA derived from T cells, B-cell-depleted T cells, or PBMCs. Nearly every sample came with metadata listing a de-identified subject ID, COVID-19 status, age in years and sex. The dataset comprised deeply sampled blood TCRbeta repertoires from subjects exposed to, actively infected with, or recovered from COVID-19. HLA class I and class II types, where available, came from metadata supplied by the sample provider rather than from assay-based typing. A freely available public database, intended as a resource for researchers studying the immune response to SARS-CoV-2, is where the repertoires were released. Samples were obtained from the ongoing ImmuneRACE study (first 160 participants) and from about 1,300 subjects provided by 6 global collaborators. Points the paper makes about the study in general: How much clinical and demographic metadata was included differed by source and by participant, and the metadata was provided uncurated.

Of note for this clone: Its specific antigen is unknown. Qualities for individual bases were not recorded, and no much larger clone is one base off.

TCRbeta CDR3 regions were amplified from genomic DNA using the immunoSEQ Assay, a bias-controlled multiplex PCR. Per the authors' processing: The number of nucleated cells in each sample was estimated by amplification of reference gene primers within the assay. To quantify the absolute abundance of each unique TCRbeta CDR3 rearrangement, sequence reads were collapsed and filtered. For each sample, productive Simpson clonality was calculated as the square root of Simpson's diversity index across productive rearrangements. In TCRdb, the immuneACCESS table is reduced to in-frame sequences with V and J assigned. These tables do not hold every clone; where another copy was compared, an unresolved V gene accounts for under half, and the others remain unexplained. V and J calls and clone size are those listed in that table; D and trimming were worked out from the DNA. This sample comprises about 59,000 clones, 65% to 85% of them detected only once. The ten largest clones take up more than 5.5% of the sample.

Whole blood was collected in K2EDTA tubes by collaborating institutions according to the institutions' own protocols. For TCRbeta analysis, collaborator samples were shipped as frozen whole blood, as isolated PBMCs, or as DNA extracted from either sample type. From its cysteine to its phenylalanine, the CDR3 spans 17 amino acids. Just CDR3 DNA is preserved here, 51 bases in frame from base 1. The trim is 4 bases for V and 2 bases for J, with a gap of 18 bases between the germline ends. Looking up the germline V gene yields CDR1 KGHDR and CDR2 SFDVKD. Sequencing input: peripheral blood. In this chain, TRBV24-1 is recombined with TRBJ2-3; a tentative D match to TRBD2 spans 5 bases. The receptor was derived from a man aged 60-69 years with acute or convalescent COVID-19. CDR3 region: CATSEPLPGGSTDTQYF. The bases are TGTGCCACCAGTGAACCCCTGCCAGGAGGATCCACAGATACGCAGTATTTT.